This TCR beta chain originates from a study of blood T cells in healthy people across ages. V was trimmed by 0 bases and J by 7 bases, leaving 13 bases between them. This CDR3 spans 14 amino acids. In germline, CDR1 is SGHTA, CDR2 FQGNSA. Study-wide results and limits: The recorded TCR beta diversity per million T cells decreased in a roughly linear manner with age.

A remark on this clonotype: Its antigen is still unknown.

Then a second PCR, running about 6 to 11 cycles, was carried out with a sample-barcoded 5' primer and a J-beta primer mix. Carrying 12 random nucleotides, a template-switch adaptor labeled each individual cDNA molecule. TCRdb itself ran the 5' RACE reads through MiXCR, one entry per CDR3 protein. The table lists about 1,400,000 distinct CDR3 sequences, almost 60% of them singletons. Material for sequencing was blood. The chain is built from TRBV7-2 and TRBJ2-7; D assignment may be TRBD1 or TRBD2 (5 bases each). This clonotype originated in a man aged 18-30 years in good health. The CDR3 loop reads CASSLAPEGREQYF. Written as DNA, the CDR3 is TGTGCCAGCAGCTTAGCCCCCGAGGGGCGAGAGCAGTACTTC.